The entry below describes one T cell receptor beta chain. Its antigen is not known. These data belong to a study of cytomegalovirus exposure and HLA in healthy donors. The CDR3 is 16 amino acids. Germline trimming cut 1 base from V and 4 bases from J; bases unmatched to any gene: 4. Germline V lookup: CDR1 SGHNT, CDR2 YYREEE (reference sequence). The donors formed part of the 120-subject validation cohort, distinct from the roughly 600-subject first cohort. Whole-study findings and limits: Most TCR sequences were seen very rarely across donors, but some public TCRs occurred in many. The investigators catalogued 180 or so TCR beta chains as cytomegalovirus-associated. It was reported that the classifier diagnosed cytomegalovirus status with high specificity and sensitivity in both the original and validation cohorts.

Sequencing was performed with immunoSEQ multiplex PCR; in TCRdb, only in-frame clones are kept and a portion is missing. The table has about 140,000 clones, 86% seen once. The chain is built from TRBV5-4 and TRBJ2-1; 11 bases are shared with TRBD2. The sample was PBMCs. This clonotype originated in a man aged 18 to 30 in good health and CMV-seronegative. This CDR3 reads CASSLLAGGGYNEQFF. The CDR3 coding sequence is TGTGCCAGCAGCTTGCTAGCGGGAGGAGGTTACAATGAGCAGTTCTTC.